This T cell receptor (beta chain) was identified during a study of blood T cell repertoires in COVID-19. This CDR3 spans 12 amino acids. V was cut by 3 bases and J by 9 bases, with 9 bases left in between. The germline CDR1 and CDR2 sequences are LNHNV and YYDKDF (reference sequence). Authors' processing steps: Reference gene primer amplification yielded estimated nucleated cell counts. Sequencing was performed with immunoSEQ multiplex PCR; in TCRdb, only in-frame clones are kept and a portion is missing. Clone size and V and J calls were adopted from that table, with D and trimming inferred from the DNA. The profile shows approximately 260,000 clones, around four fifths of them singletons.

The chain combines TRBV15 with TRBJ2-1, with a possible D match to TRBD1 (5 bases). The sequencing input was PBMCs or T cells enriched from blood (not recorded which). The receptor comes from a man aged 25-45 years with acute COVID-19. CDR3 sequence: CATSSHRGEQFF. CDR3 sequence (DNA): TGTGCCACCAGCAGTCATAGGGGTGAGCAGTTCTTC.